This TCR beta chain comes out of a study of graft-versus-host responses after intestinal transplantation. Using immunoSEQ multiplex PCR, the repertoire was profiled, and TCRdb retains in-frame clones only, with some absent. The sample has fewer than 130,000 clones, approximately 92% seen once. Germline V CDR1 and CDR2: SGDLS, YYNGEE. Trimming removed 3 bases from V and 2 bases from J, with 18 bases in between. The CDR3 totals 18 residues. Worth noting for this clone: Its specificity is not known.

The sequence was collected from a human donor who received an intestinal transplant. The chain employs TRBV9 and TRBJ2-6; tentative D call: TRBD2 (6 bases). This specimen was unstimulated CD8+ T cells sorted from spleen or lymph node cells, taken before intestinal transplant. CDR3 nucleotides: TGTGCCAGCAGCGCCCCTGTAAAGGGAGGTGCTGGGGCCAACGTCCTGACTTTC. The encoded protein is CASSAPVKGGAGANVLTF.